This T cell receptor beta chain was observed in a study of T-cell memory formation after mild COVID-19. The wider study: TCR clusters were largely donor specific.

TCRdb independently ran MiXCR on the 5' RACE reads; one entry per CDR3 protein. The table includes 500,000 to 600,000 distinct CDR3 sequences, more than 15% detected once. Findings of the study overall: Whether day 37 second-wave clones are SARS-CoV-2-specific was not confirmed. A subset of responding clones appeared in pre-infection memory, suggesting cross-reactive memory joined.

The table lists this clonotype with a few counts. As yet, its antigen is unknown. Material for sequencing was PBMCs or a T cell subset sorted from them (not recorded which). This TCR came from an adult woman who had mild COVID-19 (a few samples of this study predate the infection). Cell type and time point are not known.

This CDR3 reads CASSQAGIGGYTF. The CDR3 nucleotides read TGTGCCAGCAGCCAAGCAGGGATTGGCGGCTACACCTTC. V usage is TRBV14 and J usage is TRBJ1-2; D may be TRBD1 (5 bases). The length of the CDR3 is 13 residues. Germline CDR1 and CDR2: SGHDN and FVKESK. Between the trimmed V and J ends, which lost 1 base and 8 bases, there was a span of 11 bases.